Below are 27 T cell receptor beta chains sequenced from a single sample in a study of brain T cells in children with intractable seizures. Indicated time point: blood from clinic visit 5 months post-surgery; TSC patient then seizure free. Sequenced by immunoSEQ multiplex PCR; TCRdb stores in-frame clones only, minus some. The sample has hundreds of thousands of clones; about 93% are singletons. This specimen was peripheral blood, taken 4 to 5 months after surgery. The receptors were sampled from a boy in the first two years of life with tuberous sclerosis and intractable seizures.

The J gene is TRBJ2-5, the V gene TRBV19; D is possibly TRBD1 or TRBD2 (7 bases each). Germline CDR1 LNHDA, CDR2 SQIVND (reference sequence). The length of the CDR3 is 14 residues. Trimming left V 6 bases short and J 2 bases short, with 13 bases between. CDR3 sequence: CASSPGGGQETQYF. DNA of the CDR3: TGTGCCAGTAGCCCAGGGGGGGGACAAGAGACCCAGTACTTC.

CDR3 nucleotide sequence: TGCGCCAGCAGCCAAGTTTATCACGGGACACCCTTTCCCTACGAGCAGTACTTC. Translating gives CASSQVYHGTPFPYEQYF. The genes are TRBV4-1 and TRBJ2-7; possible D gene TRBD1, 6 bases. The CDR3 is made up of 18 amino acids. V lost 1 base and J 2 bases, leaving 21 bases between the germline ends. The V gene's germline CDR1 is MGHRA and CDR2 YSYEKL.

This chain uses TRBV3-1 (or the pseudogene TRBV3-2) with TRBJ2-7, with 7 bases lining up with TRBD1. CDR1 and CDR2 (germline): LGHDT, YNNKEL (reference sequence). The CDR3 has 14 residues. V lost 4 bases, J lost 3 bases, and 6 bases stayed unmatched. For the CDR3, the DNA is TGTGCCAGCAGCCGGACGGGACAGAGCTACGAGCAGTACTTC. Translating gives CASSRTGQSYEQYF.

This clone was seen once. The chain employs TRBV28 and TRBJ2-3; a weak D match, TRBD2 (6 bases). V lost 5 bases and J 6 bases, leaving 12 bases between the germline ends. The V gene's germline CDR1 is MDHEN and CDR2 SYDVKM. This CDR3 spans 13 amino acids. CDR3 DNA sequence: TGTGCCAGCAGTCCCCGTGGGGGGGATACGCAGTATTTT. This encodes CASSPRGGDTQYF.

V and J are TRBV18 and TRBJ2-7, with no clear D. This CDR3 is built from 14 residues. The germline V gene has CDR1 KGHSH and CDR2 LQKENI. The ends were cut back, 0 bases at V and 0 bases at J, with 6 bases in the middle. The CDR3 region has the DNA TGTGCCAGCTCACCACCTTCCACCTCCTACGAGCAGTACTTC. Residues: CASSPPSTSYEQYF.

The sample holds one count of this clone. The chain uses TRBV29-1 and TRBJ2-1; 8 bases line up with TRBD1. This CDR3 has 13 amino acids. The germline V gene has CDR1 SQVTM and CDR2 ANQGSEA. Trimming took 7 bases from V and 6 from J; bases not matched to a gene: 8. This CDR3 reads CSADRGKSNEQFF. The CDR3 DNA reads TGCAGCGCTGACAGGGGAAAGAGCAATGAGCAGTTCTTC.

The V call is TRBV7-8, the J call TRBJ2-3, with TRBD2 matching 7 bases. The junction had 4 bases not matched to a gene; V was cut back by 1 base and J by 0 bases. Germline lookup yields CDR1 SGHVS and CDR2 FQNEAQ. CDR3 size: 16 residues. As DNA, the CDR3 is TGTGCCAGCAGCTTAGTGTGGCGGGGGAGCACAGATACGCAGTATTTT. Encoded protein: CASSLVWRGSTDTQYF.

The chain carries TRBV13 and TRBJ2-3; the match to TRBD2 covers 8 bases. Germline V lookup: CDR1 PRHDT, CDR2 FYEKMQ (reference sequence). The CDR3 length is 14 residues. V lost 5 bases to trimming and J lost 4 bases; unmatched junction nucleotides: 5. The CDR3 protein is CASSGRTSSDTQYF. The CDR3 nucleotides read TGTGCCAGCAGCGGAAGGACTAGCTCAGATACGCAGTATTTT. The whole variable domain, remainder taken from reference TRBV13 and TRBJ2-3, is AAGVIQSPRHLIKEKRETATLKCYPIPRHDTVYWYQQGPGQDPQFLISFYEKMQSDKGSIPDRFSAQQFSDYHSELNMSSLELGDSALYFCASSGRTSSDTQYFGPGTRLTVL.

This chain links TRBV19 with TRBJ2-2, with D tentatively TRBD1 (6 bases). The CDR3 spans 13 residues. The germline V gene encodes CDR1 LNHDA and CDR2 SQIVND (reference sequence). V was cut by 7 bases and J by 6 bases, with 12 bases left in between. The CDR3 protein is CASTSGHPGELFF. DNA for the CDR3: TGTGCCAGTACCTCGGGACATCCCGGGGAGCTGTTTTTT.

The genes are TRBV6-1 and TRBJ1-6; D call uncertain. Trimming shortened V by 2 bases and J by 9 bases, and 11 bases separated the two germline ends. The CDR3 contains 14 residues. Per the germline V gene, CDR1 is MNHNS and CDR2 is SASEGT. CDR3 DNA sequence: TGTGCCAGCAGTGAACGAGGTTCAAGTTCACCCCTCCACTTT. Translation gives CASSERGSSSPLHF.

CDR3 residues: CASSQWLTLNQPQHF. The CDR3 bases are TGCGCCAGCAGCCAATGGTTAACCTTAAATCAGCCCCAGCATTTT. The V and J genes are TRBV4-1 and TRBJ1-5; D is uncertain. CDR1 is MGHRA and CDR2 is YSYEKL in the germline V gene. V lost 2 bases, J lost 4 bases, and 12 bases lay in between. CDR3 length: 15 residues.

This chain joins TRBV7-4 and TRBJ2-7, with D uncertain. V gave up 5 bases and J gave up 2 bases, with 10 bases separating them. The CDR3 is made up of 13 amino acids. CDR1 SGHVT and CDR2 SQSDAQ come from the germline V gene. CDR3 loop: CASSPIHPYEQYF. DNA of the CDR3: TGTGCCAGCAGCCCTATTCATCCCTACGAGCAGTACTTC.

This chain connects TRBV7-9 to TRBJ1-4; 10 bases fit TRBD1. This CDR3 has 16 amino acids. Germline loops: CDR1 SEHNR, CDR2 FQNEAQ (reference sequence). V trimming: 0 bases; J trimming: 7 bases; junction bases outside the gene matches: 5. The DNA of the CDR3 is TGTGCCAGCAGCTTAGCGTTCAGGACAGGGGGTGAAAAACTGTTTTTT. Its translation: CASSLAFRTGGEKLFF.

CDR3 in amino acids: CASSGGWTGTGELFF. The CDR3 DNA reads TGTGCCAGCAGCGGAGGATGGACAGGCACCGGGGAGCTGTTTTTT. V and J are TRBV3-1 (or the pseudogene TRBV3-2) and TRBJ2-2; 7 nucleotides match TRBD1. This CDR3 has 15 amino acids. Trimming removed 5 bases from V and 4 bases from J; junction bases left unmatched: 7. The germline gives CDR1 LGHDT, CDR2 YNNKEL (reference sequence).

The rearrangement uses TRBV3-1 (or the pseudogene TRBV3-2) and TRBJ1-4; 9 bases map to TRBD1. The CDR3 contains 15 residues. V lost 3 bases to trimming and J lost 7 bases; unmatched junction nucleotides: 6. Germline values: CDR1 LGHDT, CDR2 YNNKEL (reference sequence). The CDR3 spells CASSHKGQGGEKLFF. Here the CDR3 DNA reads TGTGCCAGCAGCCATAAGGGACAGGGAGGTGAAAAACTGTTTTTT.

V usage is TRBV28 and J usage is TRBJ1-2, with no clear D. The CDR3 is made up of 12 amino acids. Trimming took 4 bases from V and 13 from J, leaving 16 bases between them. Germline CDR1 MDHEN, CDR2 SYDVKM. In nucleotides, the CDR3 is TGTGCCAGCAGTTCAAGGGCAATCCGGGCCACCTTC. It is translated as CASSSRAIRATF.

The chain joins TRBV27 to TRBJ1-5, with D tentatively TRBD1 (6 bases). CDR1 MNHEY and CDR2 SMNVEV come from the germline V gene (reference sequence). The CDR3 extends over 17 amino acids. Trimming shortened V by 6 bases and J by 0 bases, and 18 bases separated the two germline ends. The CDR3 here is CASSKVGALYSNQPQHF. CDR3 sequence (DNA): TGTGCCAGCAGCAAAGTGGGGGCCCTATATAGCAATCAGCCCCAGCATTTT.

The rearrangement links TRBV2 to TRBJ1-1; D gene unclear. The V end lost 6 bases, the J end lost 4 bases, and 12 bases lay between the germline ends. Germline loops: CDR1 SNHLY, CDR2 FYNNEI. The CDR3 consists of 13 residues. The CDR3 region has the DNA TGTGCCAGCAGGGCGACCTGGGGCACTGAAGCTTTCTTT. Its protein product is CASRATWGTEAFF.

V gene TRBV5-4 combines with J gene TRBJ2-5; weak D call: TRBD2 (6 bases). Trimming cost V 0 bases and J 4 bases, with 16 bases left between them. This CDR3 is built from 16 residues. Germline CDR1 reads SGHNT; CDR2 reads YYREEE (reference sequence). The CDR3 nucleotides read TGTGCCAGCAGCTTGGCCGGGGGAGGACCCACAGAGACCCAGTACTTC. Protein: CASSLAGGGPTETQYF. Full variable domain (outside the CDR3, taken from reference TRBV5-4 and TRBJ2-5): ETGVTQSPTHLIKTRGQQVTLRCSSQSGHNTVSWYQQALGQGPQFIFQYYREEENGRGNFPPRFSGLQFPNYSSELNVNALELDDSALYLCASSLAGGGPTETQYFGPGTRLLVL.

V and J are TRBV7-9 and TRBJ1-3, with D perhaps matching TRBD1 (5 bases). Trimming cost V 4 bases and J 1 base, with 17 bases left between them. Germline V gene data show CDR1 as SEHNR and CDR2 as FQNEAQ (reference sequence). The CDR3 runs to 17 residues. CDR3 sequence: CASSSVVGAGSGNTIYF. The CDR3 DNA reads TGTGCCAGCAGCTCCGTTGTAGGGGCAGGATCTGGAAACACCATATATTTT.

This chain uses TRBV9 with TRBJ2-6; D possibly matches TRBD1 or TRBD2 (5 bases each). In germline, CDR1 is SGDLS, CDR2 YYNGEE. This CDR3 has 14 residues. V lost 3 bases and J lost 2, with 6 bases in between. CDR3: CASSGGTGANVLTF. The CDR3 DNA reads as TGTGCCAGCAGCGGGGGGACTGGGGCCAACGTCCTGACTTTC.

J is TRBJ2-7 and V is TRBV6-5; D is unresolved. Trimming cost V 1 base and J 2 bases, with 6 bases left between them. There are 13 residues in the CDR3. CDR1 is MNHEY and CDR2 is SVGAGI in the germline V gene. The CDR3 is CASSYLRTYEQYF. The CDR3 bases are TGTGCCAGCAGTTACTTGCGTACCTACGAGCAGTACTTC.

The genes are TRBV23-1 and TRBJ2-7; D gene unclear. TRBV23-1 is an ORF for which the function is uncertain. V was trimmed by 4 bases and J by 13 bases, leaving 8 bases between them. The CDR3 runs to 9 residues. Here the CDR3 reads CASSRQEYF. CDR3 bases: TGCGCCAGCAGTCGGCAGGAATACTTC.

This chain joins TRBV5-4 and TRBJ1-2; D is possibly TRBD1 (6 bases). The CDR3 spans 13 residues. Trimming pared 7 bases from V and 6 bases from J, leaving 16 bases between. The germline gives CDR1 SGHNT, CDR2 YYREEE (reference sequence). CDR3 DNA: TGTGCCAGCGCCTTAGCTGGGGGCGATGGCTACACCTTC. As protein: CASALAGGDGYTF.

The V gene is TRBV2, the J gene TRBJ2-1; TRBD2 matches 13 bases. After removal of 4 bases from V and 10 bases from J, the junction contained 7 bases not matched to a gene. This CDR3 has 15 residues. Germline-derived CDR1 and CDR2 are SNHLY and FYNNEI. The DNA of the CDR3 is TGTGCCAGCAGTGGGCGAGGACTAGCGGGAGAGGAGCAGTTCTTC. This encodes CASSGRGLAGEEQFF.

This rearrangement joins TRBV30 to TRBJ1-1; D is undetermined. The V end was cut by 2 bases, the J end by 4 bases, with 11 bases between. Germline V gives CDR1 GTSNPN, CDR2 SVGIG (reference sequence). CDR3 length: 13 residues. CDR3 DNA: TGTGCCTGGAGTAATCTCCGGGGCACTGAAGCTTTCTTT. Translating gives CAWSNLRGTEAFF.

The J gene is TRBJ1-5, the V gene TRBV2; D uncertain. V was clipped by 4 bases and J by 2 bases, with 12 bases between them. This CDR3 is 15 amino acids long. From germline, CDR1 is SNHLY and CDR2 FYNNEI. CDR3 amino acids: CASSAWGGGNQPQHF. The CDR3 DNA is TGTGCCAGCAGTGCTTGGGGAGGAGGCAATCAGCCCCAGCATTTT.